These 21 T cell receptor beta chains originate from one sample sequenced in a study of spatial heterogeneity in lung cancer. Noted time point: sample taken at primary tumor resection. Unsorted samples of tumor, nontumor lung or frozen PBMC had their whole RNA sequenced. TCRdb used MiXCR to reprocess the 5' RACE reads, holding one entry per CDR3 protein. The sample lists tens of thousands of distinct CDR3 sequences; over 4.5% were seen once. The sample here was PBMCs, taken at surgery. These receptors were taken from a male donor with early-stage non-small cell lung cancer.

This clonotype was counted many times. This sequence joins TRBV7-9 and TRBJ1-6; unclear D gene. Germline CDR1 SEHNR, CDR2 FQNEAQ (reference sequence). CDR3 size: 12 residues. Trimming cost V 3 bases and J 10 bases, with 7 bases left between them. CDR3 nucleotide sequence: TGTGCCAGCAGCTTCCCCCCCTCACCCCTCCACTTT. The encoded protein is CASSFPPSPLHF.

This clonotype showed up many times. The rearrangement links TRBV14 to TRBJ2-5; 8 positions agree with TRBD1. In germline, CDR1 is SGHDN, CDR2 FVKESK. This CDR3 has 18 residues. With 1 base clipped from V and 0 bases from J, the junction kept 10 bases outside the gene matches. CDR3 sequence reads: CASSQVIGTGHNQETQYF. For the CDR3, the DNA is TGTGCCAGCAGCCAAGTGATAGGGACAGGACATAACCAAGAGACCCAGTACTTC.

At least ten counts were recorded for this clonotype. The genes are TRBV7-3 and TRBJ2-7; perhaps TRBD1 as D (6 bases). Trimming removed 5 bases from V and 3 bases from J, with 17 bases in between. CDR3 length equals 15 residues. The germline V gene encodes CDR1 SGHTA and CDR2 FQGTGA. The CDR3 reads CASSPEAGEFYEQYF. The CDR3 nucleotides are TGTGCCAGCAGCCCCGAGGCAGGGGAATTCTACGAGCAGTACTTC.

This clonotype was counted at least ten times. The chain uses TRBV18 and TRBJ2-3; D may be TRBD2 (6 bases). In germline, CDR1 is KGHSH, CDR2 LQKENI. CDR3 size: 16 residues. The ends were cut back, 0 bases at V and 1 base at J, with 11 bases in the middle. In nucleotides, the CDR3 is TGTGCCAGCTCACCACCCGGGGGACGTGGCACAGATACGCAGTATTTT. This gives the protein CASSPPGGRGTDTQYF.

The sample holds many counts of this clonotype. The chain combines TRBV9 with TRBJ2-3; possible D gene TRBD1, 7 bases. Trimming took off 3 bases at V and 4 bases at J, with 18 bases between the two ends. This CDR3 contains 16 residues. The germline V gene has CDR1 SGDLS and CDR2 YYNGEE. CDR3 sequence: CASSGRGTEAPDTQYF. The CDR3 bases are TGTGCCAGCAGCGGACGCGGGACAGAAGCCCCAGATACGCAGTATTTT.

This clonotype was detected ten times or more. The chain combines TRBV2 with TRBJ1-1; a possible D gene is TRBD1 (6 bases). CDR1 and CDR2 (germline): SNHLY, FYNNEI. V gave up 7 bases and J gave up 4 bases, with 16 bases separating them. This CDR3 is 14 amino acids long. CDR3 region: CASTGLTGRTEAFF. The CDR3 DNA reads as TGTGCCAGCACGGGACTTACAGGGCGCACTGAAGCTTTCTTT.

The sample holds many counts of this clonotype. CDR3 nucleotides: TGTGCCAGCACCCCGGGACAGGGGGCGGTGGCTGAAGCTTTCTTT. Protein: CASTPGQGAVAEAFF. The J gene is TRBJ1-1, the V gene TRBV12-3 or TRBV12-4, with TRBD1 identical over 12 bases. The CDR3 extends over 15 amino acids. V gave up 7 bases and J gave up 6 bases; unmatched junction bases: 9.

The chain employs TRBV12-3 or TRBV12-4 and TRBJ1-1; D is unclear. Trimming stripped 3 bases from V and 3 bases from J, with 8 bases between. There are 13 residues in the CDR3. The CDR3 loop reads CASSLSSYTEAFF. CDR3 coding DNA: TGTGCCAGCAGTTTGAGTTCCTACACTGAAGCTTTCTTT.

This clonotype was observed at least ten times. V is TRBV10-3 and J is TRBJ2-6, with D perhaps being TRBD1 or TRBD2 (5 bases each). Between the trimmed V and J ends, which lost 3 bases and 3 bases, there was a span of 21 bases. Germline V gene data show CDR1 as ENHRY and CDR2 as SYGVKD. This CDR3 contains 19 residues. This CDR3 is CAISESRGSVTHGANVLTF. The CDR3 DNA reads TGTGCCATCAGTGAATCCCGGGGCTCCGTCACCCATGGGGCCAACGTCCTGACTTTC.

The sample holds many counts of this clonotype. The chain recombines TRBV7-9 with TRBJ1-2, with a weak D call TRBD1 (6 bases). The V gene's germline CDR1 is SEHNR and CDR2 FQNEAQ (reference sequence). This CDR3 spans 13 amino acids. With 2 bases removed from V and 6 bases from J, the gap between germline ends came to 10 bases. The DNA for the CDR3 is TGTGCCAGCAGCTTATTGACAGGAGATGGCTACACCTTC. It specifies CASSLLTGDGYTF.

The rearrangement joins TRBV25-1 to TRBJ1-3; a possible D gene is TRBD1 (5 bases). CDR1 MGHDK and CDR2 SYGVNS come from the germline V gene. Trimming took off 5 bases at V and 0 bases at J, with 11 bases between the two ends. The CDR3 has 15 amino acids. Here the CDR3 DNA reads TGTGCCAGCAGTCGGGACCTATTCTCTGGAAACACCATATATTTT. Translated: CASSRDLFSGNTIYF.

This clonotype appeared many times. CDR3 sequence: CSAREVNRGPYNEQFF. The DNA of the CDR3 is TGCAGTGCTAGAGAAGTGAATCGGGGCCCCTACAATGAGCAGTTCTTC. The rearrangement uses TRBV20-1 and TRBJ2-1, with D tentatively TRBD1 or TRBD2 (5 bases each). This CDR3 comprises 16 residues. Germline V gene sequence: CDR1 DFQATT, CDR2 SNEGSKA (reference sequence). V shed 0 bases and J shed 2 bases, with 14 bases lying between them.

This clonotype has at least ten counts. The chain has TRBV19 and TRBJ2-4; 8 positions match TRBD1. The CDR3 covers 13 residues. Germline CDR1 reads LNHDA; CDR2 reads SQIVND (reference sequence). V gave up 5 bases and J gave up 6 bases; unmatched junction bases: 3. The CDR3 coding sequence is TGTGCCAGTAGTGCGCAGGGGGCAAACATTCAGTACTTC. Its protein product is CASSAQGANIQYF.

This clonotype was seen repeatedly, ten times or more. This sequence joins TRBV1 and TRBJ2-1; the DNA was not compared with TRBD2, the D call given in the table. TRBV1 is reported as a pseudogene. The CDR3 length is 17 residues. The CDR3 DNA follows: TGCACCAGCAGCCAAGATCTCGGACTAGCCGACCACAATGAGCAGTTCTTC. It specifies CTSSQDLGLADHNEQFF.

At least ten counts were recorded for this clonotype. The chain combines TRBV30 with TRBJ2-1; 7 bases are a match to TRBD1. CDR1 GTSNPN and CDR2 SVGIG come from the germline V gene (reference sequence). Unmatched junction bases numbered 8, after V lost 4 bases and J lost 5 bases. The CDR3 consists of 14 residues. CDR3 loop: CAWIRRDSHNEQFF. The CDR3 nucleotides read TGTGCCTGGATTCGTAGGGACAGTCACAATGAGCAGTTCTTC.

This clonotype is termed medium-sized. J is TRBJ2-7 and V is TRBV7-2; no definite D call. CDR3 size: 12 residues. Germline CDR1 is SGHTA and CDR2 is FQGNSA. V was trimmed by 4 bases and J by 9 bases, leaving 13 bases between them. The CDR3 nucleotides read TGTGCCAGCAGCTCCAGTGGTCCAGTGCAGTACTTC. Translated, it gives CASSSSGPVQYF.

This clonotype was detected ten times or more. The V call is TRBV5-6, the J call TRBJ1-1; TRBD1 matches 8 bases. The V and J ends lost 5 bases and 1 base, in that order; junction bases with no gene match: 7. CDR1 is SGHDT and CDR2 is YYEEEE in the germline V gene. CDR3 size: 15 residues. The CDR3 region has the DNA TGTGCCAGCAGTCGCCAGGGACAGGCGAACACTGAAGCTTTCTTT. Translating it yields CASSRQGQANTEAFF. The variable domain in full, completed from reference TRBV5-6 and TRBJ1-1, reads DAGVTQSPTHLIKTRGQQVTLRCSPKSGHDTVSWYQQALGQGPQFIFQYYEEEERQRGNFPDRFSGHQFPNYSSELNVNALLLGDSALYLCASSRQGQANTEAFFGQGTRLTVV.

This clonotype showed up many times. The genes are TRBV18 and TRBJ1-3; a possible D gene is TRBD1 (6 bases). The CDR3 consists of 15 residues. Germline V gene sequence: CDR1 KGHSH, CDR2 LQKENI. The V end was cut by 3 bases, the J end by 0 bases, with 9 bases between. This chain's CDR3 is CASSPDSSSGNTIYF. For the CDR3, the DNA is TGTGCCAGCTCACCGGACAGTAGCTCTGGAAACACCATATATTTT. The full variable domain, with the rest looked up from reference TRBV18 and TRBJ1-3, is NAGVMQNPRHLVRRRGQEARLRCSPMKGHSHVYWYRQLPEEGLKFMVYLQKENIIDESGMPKERFSAEFPKEGPSILRIQQVVRGDSAAYFCASSPDSSSGNTIYFGEGSWLTVV.

This clonotype has a count of ten or more. The J gene is TRBJ1-1, the V gene TRBV7-9; D ambiguous. The CDR3 runs 11 residues. The ends were cut back, 7 bases at V and 7 bases at J, with 10 bases in the middle. CDR1 and CDR2 (germline): SEHNR, FQNEAQ (reference sequence). The CDR3 DNA sequence: TGTGCCAGCACCATTTACAGTGAAGCTTTCTTT. Protein product: CASTIYSEAFF.

This clonotype was picked up many times. The chain is built from TRBV7-6 and TRBJ2-7; D perhaps matches TRBD1 (5 bases). The germline CDR1 and CDR2 sequences are SGHVS and FNYEAQ. Trimming cost V 2 bases and J 4 bases, with 15 bases left between them. The length of the CDR3 is 15 residues. CDR3 in DNA: TGTGCCAGCAGCTTACAGGGTACGACGCGGTACGAGCAGTACTTC. It yields the protein CASSLQGTTRYEQYF.

This clonotype was seen repeatedly, ten times or more. The chain employs TRBV9 and TRBJ2-1; TRBD2 matches at 15 bases. This CDR3 spans 17 amino acids. Germline V gives CDR1 SGDLS, CDR2 YYNGEE. Trimming removed 4 bases from V and 2 bases from J; junction bases left unmatched: 4. The CDR3 loop is CASSPGLAGGPYNEQFF. In DNA form, the CDR3 reads TGTGCCAGCAGCCCTGGACTAGCGGGGGGGCCCTACAATGAGCAGTTCTTC.